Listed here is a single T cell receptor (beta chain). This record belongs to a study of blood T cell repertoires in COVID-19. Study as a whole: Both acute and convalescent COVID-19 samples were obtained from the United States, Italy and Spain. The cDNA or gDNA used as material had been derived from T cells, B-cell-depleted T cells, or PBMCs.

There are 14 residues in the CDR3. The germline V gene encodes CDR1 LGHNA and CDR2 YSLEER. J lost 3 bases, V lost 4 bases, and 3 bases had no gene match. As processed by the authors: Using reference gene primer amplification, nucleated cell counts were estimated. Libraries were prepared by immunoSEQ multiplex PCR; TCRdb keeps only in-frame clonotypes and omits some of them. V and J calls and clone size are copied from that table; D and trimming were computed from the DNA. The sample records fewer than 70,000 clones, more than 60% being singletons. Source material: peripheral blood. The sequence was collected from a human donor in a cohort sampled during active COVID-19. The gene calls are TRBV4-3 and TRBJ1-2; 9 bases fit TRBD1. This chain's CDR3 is CASSRTGGYYGYTF. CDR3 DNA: TGCGCCAGCAGCCGCACAGGGGGCTACTATGGCTACACCTTC.